This T cell receptor beta chain stems from a study of shared clonotypes between healthy human individuals. Study-level points and caveats: Researchers sampled only blood; tissue repertoires likely differ.

About this clone itself: As yet, its antigen is unknown.

V lost 1 base to trimming and J lost 4 bases, with 14 bases between them. This CDR3 has 16 amino acids. Splitting of each subset's genomic DNA was done evenly across several immunoSEQ plates. As originally analysed: Owing to the provision of junction-only sequences devoid of quality scores by immunoSEQ, filtering differed. Measured with immunoSEQ multiplex PCR; TCRdb has only the in-frame clones, and not every one. The DNA was the basis for D and trimming; V, J and clone size are from that table. Of about 490,000 clones in the sample, over 65% are singletons; the top ten hold 10% to 15%. The donors were adults (healthy and HIV-negative) with no recent acute infections or vaccinations.

V usage is TRBV23-1 and J usage is TRBJ2-1; TRBD1 might be the D (6 bases). TRBV23-1 is placed among ORFs of uncertain function. The specimen sequenced was PBMCs. The TCR originated in a woman aged 40-49 years in good health. Some clones in this sample may be carry-over from other donors' samples. The DNA of the CDR3 is TGCGCCAGCAGTCAATTTGGGACACCCGGGTACAATGAGCAGTTCTTC. Its protein product is CASSQFGTPGYNEQFF.